The entry below describes one T cell receptor (beta chain). This entry comes from a study of cytomegalovirus exposure and HLA in healthy donors. Only in-frame clones appear in the TCRdb table, and some are missing; sequencing was by immunoSEQ multiplex PCR. Altogether approximately 170,000 clones are present, 80% to 85% being singletons, with the ten largest covering roughly 10%. Germline V gives CDR1 ENHRY, CDR2 SYGVKD. J was trimmed by 3 bases and V by 2 bases; bases with no gene match: 0. The CDR3 extends over 15 amino acids. The chain is built from TRBV10-3 and TRBJ2-2; 10 bases map to TRBD1. Sequencing was done on a sample of PBMCs. The TCR originated in a young man in good health and CMV-seropositive. CDR3 protein: CAISEGQGDTGELFF. For the CDR3, the DNA is TGTGCCATCAGTGAGGGACAGGGGGACACCGGGGAGCTGTTTTTT.